Listed below are T cell receptor beta chains from one sample, sequenced in a study of T cell responses to AZD1222 COVID-19 vaccine. Method: immunoSEQ multiplex PCR; TCRdb's copy keeps in-frame clones and lacks some. The data contain fewer than 140,000 clones, about nine tenths of them singletons. The starting material was peripheral blood, obtained 28 days after the second AZD1222 dose. Source of these receptors: an adult who received the AZD1222 COVID-19 vaccine. The CDR3 runs from the conserved cysteine through the conserved F or W. The order of the fields is V gene, clone size, D gene, J gene, CDR3 protein. A D gene is named only where the DNA matches it firmly. Expanded clones get a size class; other rows say once, few or many, or leave the size out.

v_gene: TRBV14
abundance: -
d_gene: -
j_gene: TRBJ2-3
CDR3aa: CASSPIPPAGGTDTQYF

v_gene: TRBV5-4
abundance: -
d_gene: -
j_gene: TRBJ1-1
CDR3aa: CASSLAEEYAEAFF

v_gene: TRBV11-2
abundance: -
d_gene: -
j_gene: TRBJ2-6
CDR3aa: CASCPSGANVLTF

v_gene: TRBV6-2/TRBV6-3
abundance: -
d_gene: -
j_gene: TRBJ2-1
CDR3aa: CASGPQYNEQFF

v_gene: TRBV10-3
abundance: -
d_gene: -
j_gene: TRBJ2-3
CDR3aa: CAISRTTDTDTQYF

v_gene: TRBV5-1
abundance: -
d_gene: -
j_gene: TRBJ2-7
CDR3aa: CASSSHSGTVYEQYF

v_gene: TRBV5-4
abundance: few
d_gene: TRBD1
j_gene: TRBJ1-4
CDR3aa: CASSARQGVGEKLFF

v_gene: TRBV12-3/TRBV12-4
abundance: once
d_gene: TRBD2
j_gene: TRBJ2-1
CDR3aa: CASQRGGYEQFF

v_gene: TRBV4-3
abundance: once
d_gene: -
j_gene: TRBJ1-1
CDR3aa: CASSQVASNRRAFF

v_gene: TRBV5-1
abundance: -
d_gene: -
j_gene: TRBJ1-1
CDR3aa: CASSAPEAGGTEAFF

v_gene: TRBV9
abundance: few
d_gene: TRBD2
j_gene: TRBJ2-7
CDR3aa: CASSVGTGGSPYEQYF

v_gene: TRBV7-6
abundance: -
d_gene: TRBD1
j_gene: TRBJ1-1
CDR3aa: CASSSRDRGYTEAFF

v_gene: TRBV30
abundance: -
d_gene: TRBD1
j_gene: TRBJ2-3
CDR3aa: CAWGTGAADTQYF

v_gene: TRBV19
abundance: -
d_gene: -
j_gene: TRBJ1-1
CDR3aa: CASRVGKGGGQPAAFF

v_gene: TRBV14
abundance: -
d_gene: -
j_gene: TRBJ2-3
CDR3aa: CASSTLGGGLSGDTQYF

v_gene: TRBV19
abundance: -
d_gene: -
j_gene: TRBJ1-5
CDR3aa: CASKSVMYSGRNQPQHF

v_gene: TRBV18
abundance: -
d_gene: -
j_gene: TRBJ1-3
CDR3aa: CASSPLSDSSGNTIYF

v_gene: TRBV6-5
abundance: once
d_gene: -
j_gene: TRBJ2-3
CDR3aa: CASGGLRTDTQYF

v_gene: TRBV5-6
abundance: -
d_gene: -
j_gene: TRBJ2-5
CDR3aa: CASRAGMGETQYF

v_gene: TRBV6-1
abundance: -
d_gene: TRBD1
j_gene: TRBJ1-4
CDR3aa: CASSEAGRGPTNEKLFF

v_gene: TRBV7-3
abundance: -
d_gene: -
j_gene: TRBJ2-1
CDR3aa: CASSTGQSGQFF

v_gene: TRBV5-1
abundance: -
d_gene: TRBD1
j_gene: TRBJ2-2
CDR3aa: CASSFVGQSGELFF

v_gene: TRBV4-1
abundance: -
d_gene: -
j_gene: TRBJ1-3
CDR3aa: CASSLTGHLNLGNTIYF

v_gene: TRBV30
abundance: -
d_gene: TRBD1
j_gene: TRBJ1-1
CDR3aa: CAWSRDSRTEAFF

v_gene: TRBV5-1
abundance: -
d_gene: TRBD1
j_gene: TRBJ2-7
CDR3aa: CASSLGQGGYEQYF

v_gene: TRBV6-5
abundance: -
d_gene: -
j_gene: TRBJ1-3
CDR3aa: CASIRSASGNTIYF

v_gene: TRBV5-1
abundance: -
d_gene: TRBD2
j_gene: TRBJ2-5
CDR3aa: CASSLASGGEETQYF